Listed here is a single T cell receptor beta chain. CDR1 is MRHNA and CDR2 is SNTAGT in the germline V gene. The length of the CDR3 is 15 residues. The ends lost 3 bases at V and 3 bases at J; junction bases unmatched: 4. Method: immunoSEQ multiplex PCR; TCRdb's copy keeps in-frame clones and lacks some. Here the sample spans 20,000 to 30,000 clones, about 88% being singletons. The sample originates from a study of T cell changes during pregnancy in multiple sclerosis. The receptor comes from a female donor in good health, enrolled as a control in a pregnancy study. V usage is TRBV6-4 and J usage is TRBJ2-2; 7 nucleotides align to TRBD2. Sequencing used CD4+ T cells from peripheral blood mononuclear cells, obtained in the first trimester of pregnancy. The chain's CDR3 is CASSEGSGYTGELFF. The CDR3 region has the DNA TGTGCCAGCAGTGAAGGTAGCGGGTACACCGGGGAGCTGTTTTTT.